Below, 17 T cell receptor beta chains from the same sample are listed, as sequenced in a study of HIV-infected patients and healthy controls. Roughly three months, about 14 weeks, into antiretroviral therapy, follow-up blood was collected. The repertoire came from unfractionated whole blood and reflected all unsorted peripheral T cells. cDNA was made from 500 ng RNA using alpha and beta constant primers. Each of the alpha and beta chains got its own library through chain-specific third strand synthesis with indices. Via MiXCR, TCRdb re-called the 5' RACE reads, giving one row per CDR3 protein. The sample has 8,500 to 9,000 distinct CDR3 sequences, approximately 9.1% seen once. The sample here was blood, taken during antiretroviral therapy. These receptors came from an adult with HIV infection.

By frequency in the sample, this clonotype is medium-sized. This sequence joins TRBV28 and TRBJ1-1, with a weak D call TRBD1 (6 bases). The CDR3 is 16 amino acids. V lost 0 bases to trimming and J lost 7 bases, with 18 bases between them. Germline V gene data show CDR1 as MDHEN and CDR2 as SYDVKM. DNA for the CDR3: TGTGCCAGCAGTTTATGGCCGGGGGTGGAGGGGGTTGAAGCTTTCTTT. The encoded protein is CASSLWPGVEGVEAFF.

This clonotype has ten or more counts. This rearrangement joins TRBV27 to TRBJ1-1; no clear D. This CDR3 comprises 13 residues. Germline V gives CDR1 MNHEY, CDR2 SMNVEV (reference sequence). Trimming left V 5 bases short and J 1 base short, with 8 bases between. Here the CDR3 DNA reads TGTGCCAGCAGTCCACCAGGGAACACTGAAGCTTTCTTT. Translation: CASSPPGNTEAFF.

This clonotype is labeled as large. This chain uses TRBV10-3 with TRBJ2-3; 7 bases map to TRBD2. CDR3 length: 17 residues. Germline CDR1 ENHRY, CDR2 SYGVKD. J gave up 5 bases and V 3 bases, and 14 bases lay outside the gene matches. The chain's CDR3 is CAISDVPSGPDRDTQYF. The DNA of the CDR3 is TGTGCCATCAGTGACGTCCCTAGCGGTCCTGATAGAGATACGCAGTATTTT.

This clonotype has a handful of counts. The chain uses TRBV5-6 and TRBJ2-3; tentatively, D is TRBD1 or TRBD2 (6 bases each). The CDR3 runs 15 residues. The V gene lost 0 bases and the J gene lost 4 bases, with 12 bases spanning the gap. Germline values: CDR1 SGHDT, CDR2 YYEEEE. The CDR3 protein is CASSLDPGAADTQYF. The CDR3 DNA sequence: TGTGCCAGCAGCTTGGATCCGGGGGCGGCAGATACGCAGTATTTT.

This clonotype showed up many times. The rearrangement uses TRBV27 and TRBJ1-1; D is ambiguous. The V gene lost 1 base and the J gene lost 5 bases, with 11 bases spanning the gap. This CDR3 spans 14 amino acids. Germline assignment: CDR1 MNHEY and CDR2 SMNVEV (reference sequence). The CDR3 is CASSLLGWGTEAFF. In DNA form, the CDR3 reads TGTGCCAGCAGTTTATTGGGGTGGGGTACTGAAGCTTTCTTT.

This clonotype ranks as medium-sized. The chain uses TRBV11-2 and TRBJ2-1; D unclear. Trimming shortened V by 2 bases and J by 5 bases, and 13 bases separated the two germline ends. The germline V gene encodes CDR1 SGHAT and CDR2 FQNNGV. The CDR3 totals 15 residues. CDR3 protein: CASSLTQTPNNEQFF. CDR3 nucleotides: TGTGCCAGCAGCTTAACCCAAACCCCAAACAATGAGCAGTTCTTC.

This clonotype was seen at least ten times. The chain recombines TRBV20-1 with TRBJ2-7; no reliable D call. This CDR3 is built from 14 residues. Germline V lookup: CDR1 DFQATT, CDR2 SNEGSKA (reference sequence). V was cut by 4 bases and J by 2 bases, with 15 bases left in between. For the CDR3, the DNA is TGCAGTGCTATCATCTATCTAGGCACCTACGAGCAGTACTTC. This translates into CSAIIYLGTYEQYF.

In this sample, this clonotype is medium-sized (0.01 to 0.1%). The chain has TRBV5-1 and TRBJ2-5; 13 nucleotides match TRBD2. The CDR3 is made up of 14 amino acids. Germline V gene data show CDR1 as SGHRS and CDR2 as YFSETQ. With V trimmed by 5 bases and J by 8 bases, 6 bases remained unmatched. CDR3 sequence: CASSPGLAGDTQYF. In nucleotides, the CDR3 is TGCGCCAGCAGTCCTGGACTAGCGGGAGATACCCAGTACTTC.

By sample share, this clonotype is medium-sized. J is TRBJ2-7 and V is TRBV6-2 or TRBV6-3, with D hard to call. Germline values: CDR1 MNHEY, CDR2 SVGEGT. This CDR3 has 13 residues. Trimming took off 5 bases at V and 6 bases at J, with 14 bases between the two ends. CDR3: CASSNPDRAEQYF. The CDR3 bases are TGTGCCAGCAGTAACCCCGACCGGGCCGAGCAGTACTTC.

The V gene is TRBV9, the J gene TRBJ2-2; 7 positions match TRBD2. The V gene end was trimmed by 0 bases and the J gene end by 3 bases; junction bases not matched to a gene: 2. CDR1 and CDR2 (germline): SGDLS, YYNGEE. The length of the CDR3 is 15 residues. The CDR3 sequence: CASSVVAGDTGELFF. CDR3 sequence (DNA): TGTGCCAGCAGCGTAGTGGCGGGAGACACCGGGGAGCTGTTTTTT.

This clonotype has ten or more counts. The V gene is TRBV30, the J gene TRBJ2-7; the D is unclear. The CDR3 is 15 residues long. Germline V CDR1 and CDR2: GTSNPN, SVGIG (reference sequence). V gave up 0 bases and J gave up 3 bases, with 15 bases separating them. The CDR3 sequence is CAWSVPESPLYEQYF. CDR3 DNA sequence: TGTGCCTGGAGTGTACCGGAGTCACCTCTCTACGAGCAGTACTTC.

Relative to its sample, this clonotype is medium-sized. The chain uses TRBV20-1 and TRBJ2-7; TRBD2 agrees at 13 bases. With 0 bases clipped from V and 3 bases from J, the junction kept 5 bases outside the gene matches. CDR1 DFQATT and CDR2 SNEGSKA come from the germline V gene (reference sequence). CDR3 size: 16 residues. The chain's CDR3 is CSAREGLAGPIYEQYF. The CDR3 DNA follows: TGCAGTGCTAGAGAGGGACTAGCGGGACCGATCTACGAGCAGTACTTC.

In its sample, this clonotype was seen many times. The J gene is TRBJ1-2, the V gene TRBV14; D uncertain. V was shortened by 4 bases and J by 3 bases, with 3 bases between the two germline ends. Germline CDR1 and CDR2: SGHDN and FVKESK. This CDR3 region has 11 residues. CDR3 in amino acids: CASSRDYGYTF. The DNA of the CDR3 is TGTGCCAGCAGCCGGGACTATGGCTACACCTTC.

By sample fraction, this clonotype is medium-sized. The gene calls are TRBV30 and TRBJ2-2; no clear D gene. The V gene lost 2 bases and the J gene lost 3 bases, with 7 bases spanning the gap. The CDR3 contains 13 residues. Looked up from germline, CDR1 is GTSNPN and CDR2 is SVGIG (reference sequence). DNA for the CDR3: TGTGCCTGGAGTCCCGACTACACCGGGGAGCTGTTTTTT. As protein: CAWSPDYTGELFF.

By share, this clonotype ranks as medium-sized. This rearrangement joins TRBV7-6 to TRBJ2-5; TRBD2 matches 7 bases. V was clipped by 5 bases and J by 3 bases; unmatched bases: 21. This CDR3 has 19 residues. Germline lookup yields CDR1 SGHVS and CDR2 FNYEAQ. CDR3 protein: CASSLGQAGVTGREETQYF. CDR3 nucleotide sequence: TGTGCCAGCAGCCTAGGGCAGGCGGGAGTGACGGGTAGAGAAGAGACCCAGTACTTC.

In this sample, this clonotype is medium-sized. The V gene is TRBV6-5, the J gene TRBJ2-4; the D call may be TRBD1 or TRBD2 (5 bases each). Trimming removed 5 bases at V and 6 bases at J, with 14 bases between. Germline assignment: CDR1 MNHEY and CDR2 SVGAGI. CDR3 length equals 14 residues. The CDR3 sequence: CASSPGAGRNIQYF. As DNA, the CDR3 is TGTGCCAGCAGTCCCGGGGCAGGGCGAAACATTCAGTACTTC.

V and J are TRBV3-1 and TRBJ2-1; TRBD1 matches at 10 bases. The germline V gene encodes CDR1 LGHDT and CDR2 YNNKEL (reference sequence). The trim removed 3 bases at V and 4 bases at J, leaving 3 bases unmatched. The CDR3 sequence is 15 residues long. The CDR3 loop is CASSQDRGAYNEQFF. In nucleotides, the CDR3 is TGTGCCAGCAGCCAGGACAGGGGGGCGTACAATGAGCAGTTCTTC.